Presented here are 8 T cell receptor beta chains from one specimen sequenced in a study of blood T cells in healthy people across ages. A second roughly 6 to 12 cycle PCR used barcoded and J-beta primers. TCRdb passed the 5' RACE reads through MiXCR, listing each CDR3 protein once. This sample has about 1.1 million distinct CDR3 sequences, with more than 30% found just once. Sample: blood. The origin of the receptors is a man aged 18-30 years in good health.

The chain carries TRBV18 and TRBJ2-5; 13 bases agree with TRBD2. The trim removed 5 bases at V and 5 bases at J, leaving 2 bases unmatched. Germline assignment: CDR1 KGHSH and CDR2 LQKENI. This CDR3 comprises 14 residues. The CDR3 region has the DNA TGTGCCAGCTCAACGGGACTAGCGGGGGAGACCCAGTACTTC. It is translated as CASSTGLAGETQYF. The complete variable domain, with remaining parts taken from reference TRBV18 and TRBJ2-5, reads NAGVMQNPRHLVRRRGQEARLRCSPMKGHSHVYWYRQLPEEGLKFMVYLQKENIIDESGMPKERFSAEFPKEGPSILRIQQVVRGDSAAYFCASSTGLAGETQYFGPGTRLLVL.

The J gene is TRBJ2-2, the V gene TRBV7-2; D unclear. CDR1 SGHTA and CDR2 FQGNSA come from the germline V gene. This CDR3 contains 16 residues. Trimming stripped 2 bases from V and 2 bases from J, with 12 bases between. The CDR3 reads CASSLSRAVNTGELFF. The CDR3 DNA follows: TGTGCCAGCAGCTTAAGTAGGGCAGTAAACACCGGGGAGCTGTTTTTT.

This clonotype was detected a few times. The genes are TRBV28 and TRBJ2-6; 7 positions agree with TRBD1. The V segment lost 6 bases and the J segment 2 bases; nucleotides outside the gene matches: 16. Germline CDR1 is MDHEN and CDR2 is SYDVKM. CDR3 size: 19 residues. The CDR3 sequence: CASSGSEPQGETGANVLTF. The CDR3 DNA reads as TGTGCCAGCAGCGGATCAGAACCCCAGGGGGAGACTGGGGCCAACGTCCTGACTTTC.

Only a few counts were recorded for this clonotype. The chain combines TRBV7-2 with TRBJ1-1; weak D call: TRBD1 (5 bases). This CDR3 has 14 residues. In germline, CDR1 is SGHTA, CDR2 FQGNSA. V was clipped by 5 bases and J by 0 bases, with 10 bases between them. CDR3 bases: TGTGCCAGCAGCCGGGGAGGGGTGAACACTGAAGCTTTCTTT. Its translation: CASSRGGVNTEAFF.

The chain employs TRBV4-3 and TRBJ2-7; D gene unclear. V dropped 0 bases and J dropped 0 bases, with 9 bases sitting between them. The CDR3 totals 15 residues. Per germline, CDR1 LGHNA and CDR2 YSLEER. The CDR3 bases are TGCGCCAGCAGCCAAGATATCTCGGCCTCCTACGAGCAGTACTTC. It translates to CASSQDISASYEQYF.

This sequence joins TRBV29-1 and TRBJ2-4, with D possibly being TRBD1 (6 bases). The V end was cut by 4 bases, the J end by 7 bases, with 20 bases between. There are 15 residues in the CDR3. Germline assignment: CDR1 SQVTM and CDR2 ANQGSEA. Here the CDR3 reads CSVGDLQGGVNIQYF. The CDR3 DNA reads as TGCAGCGTTGGCGACTTACAAGGGGGAGTGAACATTCAGTACTTC.

This clonotype was counted a few times. This rearrangement joins TRBV7-2 to TRBJ1-6; D not certain. In germline, CDR1 is SGHTA, CDR2 FQGNSA. Trimming took off 1 base at V and 7 bases at J, with 8 bases between the two ends. The CDR3 extends over 14 amino acids. CDR3 region: CASSLDLGNSPLHF. CDR3 DNA sequence: TGTGCCAGCAGCTTAGATTTGGGGAATTCACCCCTCCACTTT.

This chain connects TRBV12-5 to TRBJ2-5; no clear D. Germline lookup yields CDR1 LGHNT and CDR2 FRNRAP. The V and J ends lost 1 base and 0 bases respectively, with 9 bases between them. There are 15 residues in the CDR3. The chain's CDR3 is CASGLAVGHQETQYF. DNA for the CDR3: TGTGCTAGTGGTTTGGCGGTGGGCCACCAAGAGACCCAGTACTTC.